Presented here are 29 T cell receptor beta chains from one specimen sequenced in a study of PD-1 blockade in classical Hodgkin lymphoma. The assay was immunoSEQ multiplex PCR, and TCRdb's table has in-frame clones only and misses some. The table shows tens of thousands of clones, with around 76% occurring only once. Time point noted: cycle 4 day 1 (C4D1), after less than 7 weeks of nivolumab. Patients all relapsed after autologous stem cell transplantation, and there was variation in brentuximab vedotin exposure. The sequencing used peripheral blood mononuclear cells (PBMCs), collected before the fourth cycle of nivolumab. Every receptor here comes from a human donor with classical Hodgkin lymphoma.

As concerns this clone: Other DNA sequences in this sample translate to the same CDR3. CDR3 protein: CASSEYGGRNTEAFF. CDR3 DNA sequence: TGTGCCAGCAGTGAATATGGGGGGAGGAACACTGAAGCTTTCTTT. The chain has TRBV6-1 and TRBJ1-1, with D possibly TRBD1 on 5 matching bases. V shed 2 bases and J shed 1 base, with 11 bases lying between them. This CDR3 comprises 15 residues. Germline V gives CDR1 MNHNS, CDR2 SASEGT.

The rearrangement links TRBV18 to TRBJ1-2, with 10 bases identical to TRBD1. Trimming at V came to 3 bases and at J to 4 bases, leaving 5 bases not matched to a gene. In germline, CDR1 is KGHSH, CDR2 LQKENI. The CDR3 length is 15 residues. The CDR3 sequence is CASSPPGQGGYGYTF. CDR3 nucleotides: TGTGCCAGCTCACCTCCTGGACAGGGGGGCTATGGCTACACCTTC. Filled out from reference TRBV18 and TRBJ1-2, the complete variable domain reads NAGVMQNPRHLVRRRGQEARLRCSPMKGHSHVYWYRQLPEEGLKFMVYLQKENIIDESGMPKERFSAEFPKEGPSILRIQQVVRGDSAAYFCASSPPGQGGYGYTFGSGTRLTVV.

This clone was picked up a small number of times. The rearrangement uses TRBV11-2 and TRBJ2-7; D ambiguous. Looked up from germline, CDR1 is SGHAT and CDR2 is FQNNGV. V dropped 3 bases and J dropped 0 bases, with 6 bases sitting between them. The CDR3 sequence is 13 residues long. CDR3: CASSFFGSYEQYF. The CDR3 nucleotides read TGTGCCAGCAGCTTTTTTGGCTCCTACGAGCAGTACTTC.

The rearrangement links TRBV4-1 to TRBJ1-3; perhaps TRBD1 as D (5 bases). The germline V gene has CDR1 MGHRA and CDR2 YSYEKL. Between the trimmed V and J ends, which lost 4 bases and 0 bases, there was a span of 16 bases. The CDR3 has 17 residues. CDR3 sequence: CASSPDPGPASGNTIYF. The CDR3 nucleotides are TGCGCCAGCAGCCCAGATCCGGGGCCTGCCTCTGGAAACACCATATATTTT.

As to this clone: Other nucleotide sequences in the sample specify the same CDR3. The chain is built from TRBV6-1 and TRBJ2-5; D is undetermined. This CDR3 is built from 15 residues. V lost 1 base and J 1 base, leaving 10 bases between the germline ends. Germline-derived CDR1 and CDR2 are MNHNS and SASEGT. The CDR3 is CASSEGWGIQETQYF. The DNA of the CDR3 is TGTGCCAGCAGTGAAGGGTGGGGTATCCAAGAGACCCAGTACTTC.

The chain links TRBV28 to TRBJ2-3; a weak D match, TRBD2 (5 bases). From germline, CDR1 is MDHEN and CDR2 SYDVKM. This CDR3 spans 12 amino acids. V was pared by 4 bases and J by 6 bases, with 8 bases between. CDR3: CASSSRGDTQYF. For the CDR3, the DNA is TGTGCCAGCAGTTCTCGGGGTGATACGCAGTATTTT.

The chain recombines TRBV5-1 with TRBJ2-1; 7 positions match TRBD2. This CDR3 contains 16 residues. V trimming: 0 bases; J trimming: 5 bases; junction bases outside the gene matches: 8. CDR1 is SGHRS, CDR2 YFSETQ, per germline. DNA for the CDR3: TGCGCCAGCAGCTTGGCCACCGGGACTAAAAACAATGAGCAGTTCTTC. This sequence encodes CASSLATGTKNNEQFF.

The chain is built from TRBV9 and TRBJ2-1; a weak D match, TRBD2 (5 bases). V gave up 0 bases and J gave up 2 bases, with 9 bases separating them. In germline, CDR1 is SGDLS, CDR2 YYNGEE. The CDR3 length is 15 residues. The CDR3 DNA follows: TGTGCCAGCAGCGTAGAAGGAGGTCCCTACAATGAGCAGTTCTTC. It yields the protein CASSVEGGPYNEQFF.

This clone showed up just once. The chain employs TRBV6-5 and TRBJ1-1; D unclear. The CDR3 totals 15 residues. V gave up 7 bases and J gave up 3 bases, with 18 bases separating them. Germline V gene sequence: CDR1 MNHEY, CDR2 SVGAGI. The CDR3 DNA reads TGTGCCAGCATTCGACGGCCTACTGGGGACACTGAAGCTTTCTTT. Protein sequence: CASIRRPTGDTEAFF.

This clone was counted between two and nine times. The V call is TRBV7-2, the J call TRBJ1-3, with 9 nucleotides matching TRBD1. CDR1 SGHTA and CDR2 FQGNSA come from the germline V gene. This CDR3 spans 16 amino acids. Unmatched junction bases numbered 7, after V lost 5 bases and J lost 2 bases. CDR3 sequence (DNA): TGTGCCAGCAGCGGACCACAGGGGGCGGCTGGAAACACCATATATTTT. Protein sequence: CASSGPQGAAGNTIYF.

The J gene is TRBJ2-7, the V gene TRBV6-5; 12 nucleotides agree with TRBD2. CDR3 length: 15 residues. The junction had 0 bases not matched to a gene; V was cut back by 0 bases and J by 3 bases. Germline CDR1 and CDR2: MNHEY and SVGAGI. The CDR3 reads CASSYSTSGSYEQYF. In DNA, the CDR3 is TGTGCCAGCAGTTACTCGACTAGCGGGAGCTACGAGCAGTACTTC.

The chain couples TRBV5-6 to TRBJ2-1; D might be TRBD1 (5 bases). The germline V gene encodes CDR1 SGHDT and CDR2 YYEEEE. With 0 bases removed from V and 7 bases from J, the gap between germline ends came to 8 bases. The CDR3 runs to 13 residues. As DNA, the CDR3 is TGTGCCAGCAGCTTGGACAGGTCGAATGAGCAGTTCTTC. It is translated as CASSLDRSNEQFF.

The rearrangement links TRBV5-4 to TRBJ2-3, with no clear D. Per germline, CDR1 SGHNT and CDR2 YYREEE (reference sequence). V dropped 4 bases and J dropped 0 bases, with 18 bases sitting between them. CDR3 size: 17 residues. CDR3 DNA: TGTGCCAGCAGCCCTCCCCTGGGATTCATTAGCACAGATACGCAGTATTTT. It translates to CASSPPLGFISTDTQYF.

This clone was recorded once. The V and J genes are TRBV15 and TRBJ2-2; 7 bases are a match to TRBD2. V dropped 0 bases and J dropped 7; count of bases not matched to a gene: 5. The CDR3 has 15 amino acids. Germline values: CDR1 LNHNV, CDR2 YYDKDF (reference sequence). CDR3 coding DNA: TGTGCCACCAGCAGAGATCAGCGGGACGGCGGGGAGCTGTTTTTT. This sequence encodes CATSRDQRDGGELFF.

The chain uses TRBV9 and TRBJ2-3; D remains unclear. Per the germline V gene, CDR1 is SGDLS and CDR2 is YYNGEE. V was pared by 0 bases and J by 7 bases, with 12 bases between. The CDR3 extends over 14 amino acids. CDR3 DNA: TGTGCCAGCAGCGTAGCCTGGAAAGGACATACGCAGTATTTT. Translation: CASSVAWKGHTQYF.

The gene calls are TRBV19 and TRBJ2-1; D gene unclear. Trimming cost V 3 bases and J 0 bases, with 18 bases left between them. This CDR3 is built from 18 residues. Germline CDR1 is LNHDA and CDR2 is SQIVND (reference sequence). CDR3 sequence (DNA): TGTGCCAGTAGTATTGGCGCCCCTCTAAGGAGCTCCTACAATGAGCAGTTCTTC. Protein: CASSIGAPLRSSYNEQFF.

There are a few counts of this clone. The J gene is TRBJ2-2, the V gene TRBV6-5, with 10 bases aligning to TRBD2. Looked up from germline, CDR1 is MNHEY and CDR2 is SVGAGI. J lost 7 bases, V lost 5 bases, and 7 bases had no gene match. This CDR3 is built from 15 residues. This CDR3 reads CASSPRASGSGELFF. In nucleotides, the CDR3 is TGTGCCAGCAGTCCTCGGGCTAGCGGGAGCGGGGAGCTGTTTTTT.

In this sample, this clone turned up once. The chain recombines TRBV4-3 with TRBJ2-5, with 15 bases fitting TRBD2. Germline CDR1 reads LGHNA; CDR2 reads YSLEER. J was trimmed by 5 bases and V by 4 bases; bases with no gene match: 8. The CDR3 covers 17 residues. The CDR3 nucleotides read TGCGCCAGCAGCCCCGGACTAGCGGGAGGGCCCTCGGAGACCCAGTACTTC. It is translated as CASSPGLAGGPSETQYF.

The chain recombines TRBV30 with TRBJ1-4; D call uncertain. V was cut by 1 base and J by 8 bases, with 17 bases left in between. Germline CDR1 reads GTSNPN; CDR2 reads SVGIG (reference sequence). This CDR3 has 15 residues. The CDR3 nucleotides read TGTGCCTGGAGTGGGCAGGCCCCCAGTCGGGAAAAACTGTTTTTT. This translates into CAWSGQAPSREKLFF.

V is TRBV6-5 and J is TRBJ2-3; TRBD1 matches at 8 bases. With V trimmed by 6 bases and J by 4 bases, 6 bases remained unmatched. The CDR3 is 14 amino acids. Germline V CDR1 and CDR2: MNHEY, SVGAGI. The CDR3 DNA reads as TGTGCCAGCAGGACACAGGGGGGATCAGATACGCAGTATTTT. Translated, it gives CASRTQGGSDTQYF.

The rearrangement uses TRBV25-1 and TRBJ2-7; 10 bases align to TRBD2. With V trimmed by 3 bases and J by 7 bases, 9 bases remained unmatched. CDR3 length: 15 amino acids. The germline V gene has CDR1 MGHDK and CDR2 SYGVNS. The CDR3 DNA is TGTGCCAGCAGTGATCGCCTAGCGGGAGTTCGGGAGCAGTACTTC. This translates into CASSDRLAGVREQYF.

The chain is built from TRBV6-1 and TRBJ1-2, with D possibly being TRBD1 (5 bases). Between the trimmed V and J ends, which lost 5 bases and 1 base, there was a span of 8 bases. The CDR3 runs 13 residues. Germline V gene sequence: CDR1 MNHNS, CDR2 SASEGT. This CDR3 reads CASSTTVNYGYTF. CDR3 DNA: TGTGCCAGCAGTACGACAGTTAACTATGGCTACACCTTC.

This clone appeared a few times. The genes are TRBV5-1 and TRBJ1-4, with a weak D call TRBD1 (5 bases). Trimming removed 0 bases from V and 3 bases from J, with 6 bases in between. The CDR3 totals 14 residues. The germline CDR1 and CDR2 sequences are SGHRS and YFSETQ. The DNA of the CDR3 is TGCGCCAGCAGCTTGGGACAGCCTAATGAAAAACTGTTTTTT. Translated, it gives CASSLGQPNEKLFF.

The chain combines TRBV19 with TRBJ2-1, with TRBD2 matching over 10 bases. The CDR3 spans 15 residues. CDR1 LNHDA and CDR2 SQIVND come from the germline V gene (reference sequence). V lost 3 bases and J lost 9; bases outside the gene matches: 8. The CDR3 is CASSILTSGAGEQFF. CDR3 bases: TGTGCCAGTAGTATCCTAACTAGCGGGGCGGGTGAGCAGTTCTTC.

This chain links TRBV29-1 with TRBJ1-1, with TRBD1 identical over 7 bases. CDR1 is SQVTM and CDR2 is ANQGSEA in the germline V gene. Trimming took 6 bases from V and 5 from J; bases not matched to a gene: 6. The CDR3 is 12 residues long. CDR3 DNA: TGCAGCGTCTCCCGACAGGGAACTGAAGCTTTCTTT. Translating gives CSVSRQGTEAFF.

The J gene is TRBJ1-2, the V gene TRBV6-5; TRBD1 matches at 7 bases. This CDR3 contains 15 residues. Germline V gene lookup returns CDR1 MNHEY and CDR2 SVGAGI. V shed 8 bases, J shed 4 bases, and the junction held 13 bases outside the gene matches. The CDR3 DNA reads TGTGCCAGCCTTAGACTCCGGGACAGCACCTATGGCTACACCTTC. This codes for CASLRLRDSTYGYTF.

The chain combines TRBV11-1 with TRBJ2-2, with D possibly matching TRBD2 (6 bases). The germline V gene has CDR1 SGHAT and CDR2 FQDESV (reference sequence). This CDR3 is built from 17 residues. V was pared by 3 bases and J by 6 bases, with 20 bases between. This CDR3 reads CASSFSLAIQGPGELFF. DNA of the CDR3: TGTGCCAGCAGCTTCTCACTAGCTATCCAAGGGCCCGGGGAGCTGTTTTTT.

This chain connects TRBV29-1 to TRBJ2-6; either TRBD1 or TRBD2 may fit D (5 bases each). Germline CDR1 reads SQVTM; CDR2 reads ANQGSEA. V was shortened by 4 bases and J by 0 bases, with 13 bases between the two germline ends. This CDR3 region has 16 residues. As DNA, the CDR3 is TGCAGCGTTGGGGGGACGGCACGCTCTGGGGCCAACGTCCTGACTTTC. Its protein is CSVGGTARSGANVLTF.

The chain has TRBV23-1 and TRBJ1-5; 7 bases fit TRBD1. TRBV23-1 has ORF status, its function being uncertain. CDR3 length: 19 amino acids. V dropped 4 bases and J dropped 2; count of bases not matched to a gene: 17. CDR3 DNA sequence: TGCGCCAGCAGTCCCTTAGGACAGGCCTCATATTCTGGCAATCAGCCCCAGCATTTT. It specifies CASSPLGQASYSGNQPQHF.